This T cell receptor (beta chain) was profiled in a study of blood T cells in healthy people across ages. Study conclusions and caveats: There was no known CMV status for donors, so expanded clonotype changes were possibly confounded. The long-lived group displayed more naive CD4+ cells, plus higher diversity, than the aged donors did. Significant beta diversity loss was already apparent by age around 36, declining roughly linearly.

As for this clonotype: Its antigen is undetermined.

This CDR3 has 16 amino acids. Per the germline V gene, CDR1 is SQVTM and CDR2 is ANQGSEA. The trim removed 3 bases at V and 0 bases at J, leaving 7 bases unmatched. Next came a second PCR, run for about 6 to 11 cycles, which used a sample-barcoded 5' primer along with a J-beta primer mix. TCRdb recomputed calls from the 5' RACE reads with MiXCR, one row per CDR3 protein. The sample comprises hundreds of thousands of distinct CDR3 sequences, approximately 50% of which are singletons, and over 30% rests with the top ten. The chain couples TRBV29-1 to TRBJ2-3; TRBD2 matches at 9 bases. The sequenced sample consisted of blood. The receptor's source is a man aged 55 to 70 in good health. CDR3 bases: TGCAGCGTTGACGGGCTAGCGGGGTCTAGCACAGATACGCAGTATTTT. As protein: CSVDGLAGSSTDTQYF.